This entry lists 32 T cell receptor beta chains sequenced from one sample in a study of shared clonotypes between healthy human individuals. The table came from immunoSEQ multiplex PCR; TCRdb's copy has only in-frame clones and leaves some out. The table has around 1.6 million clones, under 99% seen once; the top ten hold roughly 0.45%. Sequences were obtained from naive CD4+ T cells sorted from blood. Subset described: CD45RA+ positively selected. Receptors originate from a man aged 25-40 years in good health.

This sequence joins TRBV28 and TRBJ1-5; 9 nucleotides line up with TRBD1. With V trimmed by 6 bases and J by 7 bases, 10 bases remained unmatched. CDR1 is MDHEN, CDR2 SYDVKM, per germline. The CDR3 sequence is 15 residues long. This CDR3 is CASRSGTGLGQPQHF. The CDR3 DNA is TGTGCCAGCAGATCCGGGACAGGGTTGGGACAGCCCCAGCATTTT.

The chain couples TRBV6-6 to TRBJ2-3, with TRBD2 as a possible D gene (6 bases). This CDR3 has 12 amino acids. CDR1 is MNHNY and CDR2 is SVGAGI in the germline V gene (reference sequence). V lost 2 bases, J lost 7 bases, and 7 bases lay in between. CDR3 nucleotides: TGTGCCAGCAGTTACGGGAGGCATACGCAGTATTTT. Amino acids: CASSYGRHTQYF.

The CDR3 spells CAAGAHNTGELFF. CDR3 nucleotides: TGTGCGGCCGGAGCACACAACACCGGGGAGCTGTTTTTT. The rearrangement links TRBV10-3 to TRBJ2-2; unclear D gene. The CDR3 length is 13 residues. Germline CDR1 reads ENHRY; CDR2 reads SYGVKD.

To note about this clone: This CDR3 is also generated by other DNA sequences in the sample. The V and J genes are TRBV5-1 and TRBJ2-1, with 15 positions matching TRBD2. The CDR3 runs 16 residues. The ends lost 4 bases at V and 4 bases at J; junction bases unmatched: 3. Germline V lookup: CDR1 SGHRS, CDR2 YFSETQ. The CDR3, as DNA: TGCGCCAGCAGCCCCGGGACTAGCGGGAGGTACAATGAGCAGTTCTTC. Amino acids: CASSPGTSGRYNEQFF.

The CDR3 nucleotides read TGTGCCAGCAGCTTGGGCAGAAAACACGGCCCGGATACGCAGTATTTT. This gives the protein CASSLGRKHGPDTQYF. The chain joins TRBV5-6 to TRBJ2-3; D is unresolved. V gave up 0 bases and J gave up 6 bases, with 17 bases separating them. The length of the CDR3 is 16 residues. Looked up from germline, CDR1 is SGHDT and CDR2 is YYEEEE.

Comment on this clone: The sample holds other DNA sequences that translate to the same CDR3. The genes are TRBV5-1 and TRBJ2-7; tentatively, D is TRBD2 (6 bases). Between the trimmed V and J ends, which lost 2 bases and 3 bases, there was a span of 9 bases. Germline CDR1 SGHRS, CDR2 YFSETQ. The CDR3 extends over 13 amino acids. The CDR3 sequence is CASSLGRNYEQYF. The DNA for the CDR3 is TGCGCCAGCAGCTTAGGGAGGAACTACGAGCAGTACTTC.

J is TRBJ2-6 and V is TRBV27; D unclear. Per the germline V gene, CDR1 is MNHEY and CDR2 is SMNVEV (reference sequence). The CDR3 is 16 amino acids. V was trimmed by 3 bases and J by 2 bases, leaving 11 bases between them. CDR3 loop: CASSFAGNPGANVLTF. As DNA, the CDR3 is TGTGCCAGCAGTTTTGCTGGAAATCCTGGGGCCAACGTCCTGACTTTC.

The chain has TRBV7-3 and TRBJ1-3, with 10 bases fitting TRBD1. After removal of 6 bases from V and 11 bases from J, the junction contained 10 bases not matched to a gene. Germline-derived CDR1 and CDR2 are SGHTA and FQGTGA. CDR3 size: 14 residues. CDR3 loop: CASSTGTGDSAIYF. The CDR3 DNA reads TGTGCCAGCAGTACCGGGACAGGGGATTCAGCCATATATTTT.

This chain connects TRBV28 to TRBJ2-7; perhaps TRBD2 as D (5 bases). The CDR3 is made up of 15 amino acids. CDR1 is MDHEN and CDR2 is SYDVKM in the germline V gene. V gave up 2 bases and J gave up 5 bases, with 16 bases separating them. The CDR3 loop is CASSLRRAPWDEQYF. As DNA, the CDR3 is TGTGCCAGCAGTTTACGGCGGGCCCCTTGGGACGAGCAGTACTTC. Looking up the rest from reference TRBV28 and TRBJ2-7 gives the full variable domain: DVKVTQSSRYLVKRTGEKVFLECVQDMDHENMFWYRQDPGLGLRLIYFSYDVKMKEKGDIPEGYSVSREKKERFSLILESASTNQTSMYLCASSLRRAPWDEQYFGPGTRLTVT.

CDR3: CASSVRLAGGTEQFF. DNA of the CDR3: TGTGCCAGCAGCGTCCGACTAGCGGGAGGAACTGAGCAGTTCTTC. The chain uses TRBV14 and TRBJ2-1; 13 bases line up with TRBD2. Germline trimming cut 5 bases from V and 9 bases from J; bases unmatched to any gene: 7. Germline lookup yields CDR1 SGHDN and CDR2 FVKESK. The CDR3 length is 15 residues.

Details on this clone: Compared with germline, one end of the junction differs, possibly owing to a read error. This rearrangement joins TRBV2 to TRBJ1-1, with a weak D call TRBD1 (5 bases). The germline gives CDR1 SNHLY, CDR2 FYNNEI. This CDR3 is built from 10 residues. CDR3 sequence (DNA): TGTGCCAGTGCCGTAGTGGGGGGTTCGTTT. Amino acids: CASAVVGGSF.

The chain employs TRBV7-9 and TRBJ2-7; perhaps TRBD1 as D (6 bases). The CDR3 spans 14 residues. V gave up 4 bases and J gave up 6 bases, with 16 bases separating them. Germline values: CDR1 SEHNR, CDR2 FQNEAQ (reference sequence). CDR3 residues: CASSSKIQGGEQYF. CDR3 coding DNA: TGTGCCAGCAGCTCCAAAATACAGGGTGGCGAGCAGTACTTC.

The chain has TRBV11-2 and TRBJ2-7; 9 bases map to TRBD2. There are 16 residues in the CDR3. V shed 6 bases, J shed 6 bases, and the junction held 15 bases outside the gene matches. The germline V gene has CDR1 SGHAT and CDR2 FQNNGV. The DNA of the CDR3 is TGTGCCAGCAGAGGTTCGGCACCGGGACTAGCCGTCGAGCAGTACTTC. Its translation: CASRGSAPGLAVEQYF.

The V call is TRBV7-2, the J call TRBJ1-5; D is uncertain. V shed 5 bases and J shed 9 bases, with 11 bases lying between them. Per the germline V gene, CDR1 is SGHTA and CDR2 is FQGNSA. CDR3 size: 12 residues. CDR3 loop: CASSQEGGPQHF. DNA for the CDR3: TGTGCCAGCAGCCAGGAAGGTGGGCCCCAGCATTTT.

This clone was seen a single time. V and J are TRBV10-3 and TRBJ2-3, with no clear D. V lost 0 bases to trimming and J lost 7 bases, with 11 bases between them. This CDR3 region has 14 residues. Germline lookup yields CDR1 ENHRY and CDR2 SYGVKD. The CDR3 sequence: CAISESPPTNTQYF. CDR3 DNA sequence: TGTGCCATCAGTGAGTCCCCCCCCACGAATACGCAGTATTTT.

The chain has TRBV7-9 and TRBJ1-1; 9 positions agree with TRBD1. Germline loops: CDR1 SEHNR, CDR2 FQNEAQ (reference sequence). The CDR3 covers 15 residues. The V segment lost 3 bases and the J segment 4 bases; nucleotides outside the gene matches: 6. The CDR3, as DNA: TGTGCCAGCAGCTTTACAGGGGGCGTGGGCACTGAAGCTTTCTTT. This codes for CASSFTGGVGTEAFF.

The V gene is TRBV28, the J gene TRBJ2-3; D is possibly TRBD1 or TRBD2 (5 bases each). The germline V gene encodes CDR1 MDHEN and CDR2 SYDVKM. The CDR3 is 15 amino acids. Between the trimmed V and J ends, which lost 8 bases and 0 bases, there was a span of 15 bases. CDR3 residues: CASRPGGESTDTQYF. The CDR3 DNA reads TGTGCCAGCCGCCCTGGGGGAGAGAGCACAGATACGCAGTATTTT.

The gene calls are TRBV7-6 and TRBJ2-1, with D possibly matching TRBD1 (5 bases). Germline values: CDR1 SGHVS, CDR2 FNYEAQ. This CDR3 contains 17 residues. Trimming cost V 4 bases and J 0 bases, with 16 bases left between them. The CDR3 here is CASSSWGRGSSYNEQFF. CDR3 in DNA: TGTGCCAGCAGCTCCTGGGGAAGGGGATCCTCCTACAATGAGCAGTTCTTC.

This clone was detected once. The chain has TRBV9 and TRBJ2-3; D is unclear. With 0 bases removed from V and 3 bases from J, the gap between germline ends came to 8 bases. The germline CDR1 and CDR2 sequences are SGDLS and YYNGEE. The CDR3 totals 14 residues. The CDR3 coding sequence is TGTGCCAGCAGCGTAGATGGAGCGACAGATACGCAGTATTTT. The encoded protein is CASSVDGATDTQYF.

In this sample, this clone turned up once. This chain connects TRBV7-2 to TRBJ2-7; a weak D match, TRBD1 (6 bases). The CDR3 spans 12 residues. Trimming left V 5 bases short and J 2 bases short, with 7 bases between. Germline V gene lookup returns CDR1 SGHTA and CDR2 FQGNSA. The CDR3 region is CASSQGPYEQYF. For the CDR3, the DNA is TGTGCCAGCAGCCAGGGGCCCTACGAGCAGTACTTC.

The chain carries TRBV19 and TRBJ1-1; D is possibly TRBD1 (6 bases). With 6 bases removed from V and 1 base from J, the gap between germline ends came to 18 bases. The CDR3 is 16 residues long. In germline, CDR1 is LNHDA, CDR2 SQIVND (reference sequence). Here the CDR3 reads CASSHAGGRGNTEAFF. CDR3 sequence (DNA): TGTGCCAGTAGCCACGCGGGAGGCAGGGGGAACACTGAAGCTTTCTTT.

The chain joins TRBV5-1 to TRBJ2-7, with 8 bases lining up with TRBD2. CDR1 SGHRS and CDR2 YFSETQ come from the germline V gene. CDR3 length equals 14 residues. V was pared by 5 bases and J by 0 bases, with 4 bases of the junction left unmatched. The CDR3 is CASRAGGFSYEQYF. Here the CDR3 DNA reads TGCGCCAGCAGGGCGGGGGGTTTCTCCTACGAGCAGTACTTC.

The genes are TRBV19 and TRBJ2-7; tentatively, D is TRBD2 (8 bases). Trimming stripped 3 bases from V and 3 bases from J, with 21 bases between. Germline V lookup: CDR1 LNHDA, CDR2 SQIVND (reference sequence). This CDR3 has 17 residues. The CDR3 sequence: CASSIGTAGLVGYEQYF. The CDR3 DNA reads TGTGCCAGTAGTATCGGGACAGCGGGACTAGTGGGCTACGAGCAGTACTTC.

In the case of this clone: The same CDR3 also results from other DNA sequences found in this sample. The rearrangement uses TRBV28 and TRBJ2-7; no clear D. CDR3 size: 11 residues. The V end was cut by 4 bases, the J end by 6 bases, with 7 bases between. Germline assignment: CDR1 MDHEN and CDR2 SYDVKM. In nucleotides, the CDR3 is TGTGCCAGCAGTTCTGGCTTCGAGCAGTACTTC. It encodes CASSSGFEQYF.

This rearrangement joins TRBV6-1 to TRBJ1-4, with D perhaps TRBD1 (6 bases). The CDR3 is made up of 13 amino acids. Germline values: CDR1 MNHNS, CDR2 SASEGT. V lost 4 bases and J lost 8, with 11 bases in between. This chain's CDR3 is CASSVGQNEKLFF. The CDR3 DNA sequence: TGTGCCAGCAGTGTCGGACAGAACGAAAAACTGTTTTTT.

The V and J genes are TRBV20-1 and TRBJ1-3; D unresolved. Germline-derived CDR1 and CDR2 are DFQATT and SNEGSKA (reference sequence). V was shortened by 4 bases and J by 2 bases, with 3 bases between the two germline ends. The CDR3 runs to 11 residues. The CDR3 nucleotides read TGCAGTGCTATTACTGGAAACACCATATATTTT. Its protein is CSAITGNTIYF.

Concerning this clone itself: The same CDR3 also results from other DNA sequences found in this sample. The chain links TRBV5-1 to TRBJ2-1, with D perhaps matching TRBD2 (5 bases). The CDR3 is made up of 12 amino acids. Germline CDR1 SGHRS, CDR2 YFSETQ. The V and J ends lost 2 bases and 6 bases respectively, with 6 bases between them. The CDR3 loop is CASSLLGNEQFF. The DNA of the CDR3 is TGCGCCAGCAGCTTACTAGGCAATGAGCAGTTCTTC.

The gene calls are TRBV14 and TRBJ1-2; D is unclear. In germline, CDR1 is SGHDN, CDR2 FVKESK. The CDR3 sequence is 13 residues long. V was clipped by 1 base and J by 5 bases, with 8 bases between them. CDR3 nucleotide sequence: TGTGCCAGCAGCCAAGTAATGGGGTATGGCTACACCTTC. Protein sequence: CASSQVMGYGYTF.

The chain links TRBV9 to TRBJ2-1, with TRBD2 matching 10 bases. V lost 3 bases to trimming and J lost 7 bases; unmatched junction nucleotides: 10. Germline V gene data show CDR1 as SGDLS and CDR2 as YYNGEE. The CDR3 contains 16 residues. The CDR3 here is CASSAWGLAGANEQFF. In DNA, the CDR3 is TGTGCCAGCAGCGCGTGGGGGCTAGCGGGAGCGAATGAGCAGTTCTTC. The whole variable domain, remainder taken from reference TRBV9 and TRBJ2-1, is DSGVTQTPKHLITATGQRVTLRCSPRSGDLSVYWYQQSLDQGLQFLIQYYNGEERAKGNILERFSAQQFPDLHSELNLSSLELGDSALYFCASSAWGLAGANEQFFGPGTRLTVL.

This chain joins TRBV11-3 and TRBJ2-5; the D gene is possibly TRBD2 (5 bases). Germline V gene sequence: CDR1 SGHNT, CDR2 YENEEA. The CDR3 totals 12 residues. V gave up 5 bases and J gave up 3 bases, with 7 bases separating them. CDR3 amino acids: CASSTREETQYF. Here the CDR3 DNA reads TGTGCCAGCAGCACTAGGGAAGAGACCCAGTACTTC.

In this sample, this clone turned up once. The CDR3 spells CASSLPTGQANQPQHF. The CDR3 region has the DNA TGTGCCAGCAGCCTACCGACAGGTCAAGCCAATCAGCCCCAGCATTTT. The V and J genes are TRBV9 and TRBJ1-5; TRBD1 might be the D (6 bases). This CDR3 is 16 amino acids long. Germline lookup yields CDR1 SGDLS and CDR2 YYNGEE. V lost 4 bases and J lost 3, with 17 bases in between.

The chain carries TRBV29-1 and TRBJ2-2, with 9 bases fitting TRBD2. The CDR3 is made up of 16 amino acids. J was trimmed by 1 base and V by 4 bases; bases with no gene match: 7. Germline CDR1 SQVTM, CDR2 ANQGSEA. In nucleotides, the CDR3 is TGCAGCGTTGGGTGGTTGCGGGAGGGGAACACCGGGGAGCTGTTTTTT. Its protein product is CSVGWLREGNTGELFF.